The 18 T cell receptor beta chains in this list originate from one sample, sequenced in a study of blood T cells in healthy people across ages. Through a sample-barcoded 5' primer and a J-beta primer mix, a second PCR was run for roughly 6 to 12 cycles. TCRdb used MiXCR to reprocess the 5' RACE reads, holding one entry per CDR3 protein. The sample lists roughly 680,000 distinct CDR3 sequences, around 21% occurring once. Sequenced input: blood. These receptors were collected from a man between 70 and 80 years old in good health.

The table lists this clonotype with a few counts. The rearrangement uses TRBV6-5 and TRBJ2-4; D remains ambiguous. V dropped 7 bases and J dropped 4 bases, with 5 bases sitting between them. The CDR3 is made up of 11 amino acids. In germline, CDR1 is MNHEY, CDR2 SVGAGI. CDR3 amino acids: CASTAKNIQYF. Here the CDR3 DNA reads TGTGCCAGCACAGCGAAAAACATTCAGTACTTC.

The V and J genes are TRBV21-1 and TRBJ2-7; the table's D gene call, TRBD2, was not cross checked with the DNA. TRBV21-1 is a recognized pseudogene. This CDR3 is 19 amino acids long. The CDR3: CASSKKGQTNETNPYEQYF. CDR3 coding DNA: TGTGCCAGCAGCAAAAAAGGGCAGACGAACGAGACTAACCCCTACGAGCAGTACTTC.

This clonotype came up a few times. The chain is built from TRBV12-3 or TRBV12-4 and TRBJ2-2; perhaps D is TRBD1 or TRBD2 (6 bases each). The CDR3 is 21 residues long. Trimming took 6 bases from V and 2 from J, leaving 31 bases between them. This CDR3 reads CASSPFGGELTRGRNTGELFF. For the CDR3, the DNA is TGTGCCAGCAGCCCCTTCGGTGGAGAGTTGACTAGGGGGAGAAACACCGGGGAGCTGTTTTTT.

This clonotype occurred a few times. V gene TRBV29-1 combines with J gene TRBJ1-3, with D unclear. The V gene's germline CDR1 is SQVTM and CDR2 ANQGSEA. This CDR3 is 13 amino acids long. V dropped 5 bases and J dropped 4 bases, with 12 bases sitting between them. For the CDR3, the DNA is TGCAGCGTTTTCACGACGGGAGGAAACACCATATATTTT. Translated, it gives CSVFTTGGNTIYF.

In this sample, this clonotype turned up many times. The V and J genes are TRBV18 and TRBJ2-7; tentatively, D is TRBD2 (6 bases). CDR1 and CDR2 from the germline V gene are KGHSH and LQKENI. V lost 8 bases to trimming and J lost 2 bases, with 16 bases between them. This CDR3 comprises 14 residues. CDR3 sequence (DNA): TGTGCCAGCGTTGCGGGGTCTGGGCCCTACGAGCAGTACTTC. Amino acid sequence: CASVAGSGPYEQYF.

This clonotype has a handful of counts. V gene TRBV6-2 or TRBV6-3 combines with J gene TRBJ1-5, with 7 bases fitting TRBD1. There are 15 residues in the CDR3. CDR1 is MNHEY, CDR2 SVGEGT, per germline. After removal of 0 bases from V and 3 bases from J, the junction contained 2 bases not matched to a gene. This chain's CDR3 is CASSYSTGNNQPQHF. In nucleotides, the CDR3 is TGTGCCAGCAGTTACTCGACAGGGAACAATCAGCCCCAGCATTTT.

The CDR3, as DNA: TGCAGTGTCCAACTAGCGGAAAACTACAATGAGCAGTTCTTC. As protein: CSVQLAENYNEQFF. The rearrangement uses TRBV20-1 and TRBJ2-1; 8 bases agree with TRBD2. Germline V lookup: CDR1 DFQATT, CDR2 SNEGSKA (reference sequence). V lost 7 bases and J lost 3; bases outside the gene matches: 8. This CDR3 region has 14 residues.

The chain combines TRBV2 with TRBJ1-2; no clear D. This CDR3 has 15 residues. Deletions cut 1 base from V and 7 bases from J, with 16 bases between. Per germline, CDR1 SNHLY and CDR2 FYNNEI. The chain's CDR3 is CASSEDVGSTGGYTF. The CDR3 bases are TGTGCCAGCAGTGAAGACGTAGGGTCAACTGGTGGCTACACCTTC.

V and J are TRBV29-1 and TRBJ2-1, with 8 nucleotides matching TRBD1. The J call may not be correct, given that the DNA end is closer to TRBJ2-7. Germline loops: CDR1 SQVTM, CDR2 ANQGSEA. This CDR3 region has 12 residues. CDR3 in amino acids: CSVGDRGGEQYF. CDR3 nucleotide sequence: TGCAGCGTTGGTGACAGGGGCGGCGAGCAGTACTTC.

A remark on this clonotype: A much larger clone sits a single nucleotide away, making a read error possible. CDR3 sequence reads: CASSKRTSVISYNEQFF. CDR3 coding DNA: TGTGCCAGCAGTAAACGGACTAGCGTGATCTCCTACAATGAGCAGTTCTTC. V and J are TRBV28 and TRBJ2-1, with 9 bases aligning to TRBD2. Germline V gene lookup returns CDR1 MDHEN and CDR2 SYDVKM. This CDR3 has 17 residues. V gave up 5 bases and J gave up 0 bases; unmatched junction bases: 8.

The chain has TRBV5-1 and TRBJ1-2; D unresolved. Germline CDR1 and CDR2: SGHRS and YFSETQ. V shed 4 bases and J shed 0 bases, with 10 bases lying between them. The CDR3 has 14 amino acids. The CDR3 DNA reads as TGCGCCAGCAGCCCTGATAAAGCTAACTATGGCTACACCTTC. This translates into CASSPDKANYGYTF.

This clonotype was counted a few times. This may arise from a read error, as a much more abundant clone is one base away. The chain carries TRBV15 and TRBJ2-1, with unresolved D. Germline CDR1 LNHNV, CDR2 YYDKDF (reference sequence). The CDR3 spans 13 residues. The CDR3 loop reads CVTSRDNNGEQFF. The CDR3 DNA is TGTGTCACCAGCAGAGATAACAACGGTGAGCAGTTCTTC. Based on the CDR3 plus reference TRBV15 and TRBJ2-1, the full variable domain is DAMVIQNPRYQVTQFGKPVTLSCSQTLNHNVMYWYQQKSSQAPKLLFHYYDKDFNNEADTPDNFQSRRPNTSFCFLDIRSPGLGDTAMYLCVTSRDNNGEQFFGPGTRLTVL.

This clonotype was counted many times. This chain joins TRBV12-3 or TRBV12-4 and TRBJ2-1, with TRBD2 identical over 11 bases. The CDR3 has 16 amino acids. V dropped 7 bases and J dropped 2; count of bases not matched to a gene: 7. The chain's CDR3 is CASTLSGRATYNEQFF. The CDR3 coding sequence is TGTGCCAGCACCCTTAGCGGGAGGGCCACCTACAATGAGCAGTTCTTC.

V is TRBV2 and J is TRBJ2-5; 10 nucleotides align to TRBD2. The germline gives CDR1 SNHLY, CDR2 FYNNEI. J lost 0 bases, V lost 9 bases, and 7 bases had no gene match. The CDR3 spans 15 residues. The CDR3 sequence is CASVTSGTNQETQYF. The CDR3 DNA reads TGTGCCAGTGTAACTAGCGGGACAAACCAAGAGACCCAGTACTTC. The whole variable domain, filled in from reference TRBV2 and TRBJ2-5, reads EPEVTQTPSHQVTQMGQEVILRCVPISNHLYFYWYRQILGQKVEFLVSFYNNEISEKSEIFDDQFSVERPDGSNFTLKIRSTKLEDSAMYFCASVTSGTNQETQYFGPGTRLLVL.

Note on this clonotype: The junction differs from germline at one of its ends, possibly a read error. The CDR3 DNA is TGTGCCAGCAGCAGGGGCTACCTCGGGGACTTC. The encoded protein is CASSRGYLGDF. The chain combines TRBV7-2 with TRBJ2-5; perhaps D is TRBD1 or TRBD2 (5 bases each). The CDR3 is 11 residues long. CDR1 is SGHTA, CDR2 FQGNSA, per germline. The full variable domain, with the rest looked up from reference TRBV7-2 and TRBJ2-5, is GAGVSQSPSNKVTEKGKDVELRCDPISGHTALYWYRQSLGQGLEFLIYFQGNSAPDKSGLPSDRFSAERTGGSVSTLTIQRTQQEDSAVYLCASSRGYLGDFGPGTRLLVL.

The V call is TRBV12-3 or TRBV12-4, the J call TRBJ2-7; D not resolved. V lost 7 bases and J 6 bases, leaving 13 bases between the germline ends. This CDR3 has 12 amino acids. This CDR3 is CASTLLGSEQYF. In nucleotides, the CDR3 is TGTGCCAGCACCCTGCTGGGCAGCGAGCAGTACTTC.

Remarks on this clonotype: At one boundary the junction diverges from the germline segment, which might be a read error. J is TRBJ1-1 and V is TRBV5-6, with TRBD1 matching over 7 bases. This CDR3 has 14 residues. From germline, CDR1 is SGHDT and CDR2 YYEEEE. The CDR3: CASSLQGYSAEASF. The CDR3 DNA sequence: TGTGCCAGCAGCTTACAGGGGTACAGCGCTGAAGCTTCCTTT.

This clonotype was detected only a few times. CDR3 residues: CSATSGRPTYEQYF. The CDR3 coding sequence is TGCAGTGCTACTAGCGGGAGGCCAACCTACGAGCAGTACTTC. The chain uses TRBV20-1 and TRBJ2-7; 11 nucleotides agree with TRBD2. The germline CDR1 and CDR2 sequences are DFQATT and SNEGSKA (reference sequence). The V and J ends lost 4 bases and 2 bases, in that order; junction bases with no gene match: 4. CDR3 length equals 14 residues.